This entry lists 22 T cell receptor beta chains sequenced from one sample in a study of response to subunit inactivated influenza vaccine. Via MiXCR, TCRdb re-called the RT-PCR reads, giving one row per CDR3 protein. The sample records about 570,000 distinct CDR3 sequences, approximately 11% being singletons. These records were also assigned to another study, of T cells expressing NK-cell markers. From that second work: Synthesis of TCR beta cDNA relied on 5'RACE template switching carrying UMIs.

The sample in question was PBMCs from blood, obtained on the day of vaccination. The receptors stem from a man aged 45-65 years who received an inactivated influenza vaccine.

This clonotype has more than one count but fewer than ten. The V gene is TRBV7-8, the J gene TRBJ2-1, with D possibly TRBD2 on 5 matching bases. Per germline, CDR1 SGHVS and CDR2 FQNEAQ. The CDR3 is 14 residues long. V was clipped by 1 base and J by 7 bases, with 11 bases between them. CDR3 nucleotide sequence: TGTGCCAGCAGCTTAGTTGTTTCGGGGAATGAGCAGTTCTTC. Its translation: CASSLVVSGNEQFF.

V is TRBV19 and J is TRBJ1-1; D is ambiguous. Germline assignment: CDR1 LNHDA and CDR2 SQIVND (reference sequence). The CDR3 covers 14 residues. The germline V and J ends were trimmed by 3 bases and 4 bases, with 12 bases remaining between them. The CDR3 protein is CASSITLVGTEAFF. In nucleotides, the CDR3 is TGTGCCAGTAGTATCACCTTAGTGGGCACTGAAGCTTTCTTT.

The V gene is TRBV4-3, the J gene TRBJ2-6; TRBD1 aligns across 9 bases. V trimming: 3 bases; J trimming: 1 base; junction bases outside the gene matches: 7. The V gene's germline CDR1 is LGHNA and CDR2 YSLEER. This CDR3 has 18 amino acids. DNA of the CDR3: TGCGCCAGCAGCCATTCCCACAGGGGGCGATCTGGGGCCAACGTCCTGACTTTC. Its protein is CASSHSHRGRSGANVLTF.

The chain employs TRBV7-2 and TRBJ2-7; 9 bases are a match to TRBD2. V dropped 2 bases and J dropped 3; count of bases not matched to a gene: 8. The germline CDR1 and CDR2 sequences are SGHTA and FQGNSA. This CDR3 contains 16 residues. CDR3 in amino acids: CASSLRLAGKGYEQYF. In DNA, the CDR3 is TGTGCCAGCAGCTTAAGGCTAGCGGGAAAGGGCTACGAGCAGTACTTC.

The CDR3 is CASSPRVADEQFF. In DNA form, the CDR3 reads TGCGCCAGCAGCCCCAGGGTCGCAGATGAGCAGTTCTTC. J is TRBJ2-1 and V is TRBV4-3; D is perhaps TRBD1 (5 bases). Germline CDR1 and CDR2: LGHNA and YSLEER. CDR3 length: 13 amino acids. Trimming pared 4 bases from V and 8 bases from J, leaving 12 bases between.

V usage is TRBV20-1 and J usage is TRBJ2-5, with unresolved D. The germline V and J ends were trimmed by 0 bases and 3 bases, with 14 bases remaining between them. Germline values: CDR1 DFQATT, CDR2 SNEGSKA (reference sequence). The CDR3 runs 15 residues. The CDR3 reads CSARDSGTAKETQYF. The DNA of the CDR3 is TGCAGTGCTAGAGATTCGGGTACAGCAAAAGAGACCCAGTACTTC.

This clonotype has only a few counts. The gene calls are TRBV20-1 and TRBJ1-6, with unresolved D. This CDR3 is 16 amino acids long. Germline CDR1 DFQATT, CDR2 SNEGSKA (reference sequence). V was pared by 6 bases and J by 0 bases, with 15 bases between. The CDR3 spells CSATKGTSSYNSPLHF. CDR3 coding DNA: TGCAGTGCCACTAAGGGCACGAGCTCCTATAATTCACCCCTCCACTTT.

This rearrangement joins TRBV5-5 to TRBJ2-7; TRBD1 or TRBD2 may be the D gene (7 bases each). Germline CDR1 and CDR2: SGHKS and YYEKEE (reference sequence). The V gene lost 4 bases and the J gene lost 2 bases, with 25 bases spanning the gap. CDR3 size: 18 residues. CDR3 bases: TGTGCCAGCAGCAATAACAGGGGAGGGGATGAGCGCACCTACGAGCAGTACTTC. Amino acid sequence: CASSNNRGGDERTYEQYF.

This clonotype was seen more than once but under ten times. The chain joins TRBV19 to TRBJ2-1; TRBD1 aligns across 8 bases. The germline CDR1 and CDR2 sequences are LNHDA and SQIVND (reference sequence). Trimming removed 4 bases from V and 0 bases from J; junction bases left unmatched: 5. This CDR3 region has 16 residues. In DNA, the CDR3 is TGTGCCAGTAGTACACCGGGACAGGTCTCCTACAATGAGCAGTTCTTC. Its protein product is CASSTPGQVSYNEQFF.

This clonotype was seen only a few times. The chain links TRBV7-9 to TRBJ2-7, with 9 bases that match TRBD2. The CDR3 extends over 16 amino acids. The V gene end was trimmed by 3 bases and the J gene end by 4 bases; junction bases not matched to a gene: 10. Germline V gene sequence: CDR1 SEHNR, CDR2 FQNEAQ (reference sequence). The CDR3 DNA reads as TGTGCCAGCAGCTTCAAGAGGTATAGCGGGAGTTACGAGCAGTACTTC. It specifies CASSFKRYSGSYEQYF. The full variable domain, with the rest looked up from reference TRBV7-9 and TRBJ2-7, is DTGVSQNPRHKITKRGQNVTFRCDPISEHNRLYWYRQTLGQGPEFLTYFQNEAQLEKSRLLSDRFSAERPKGSFSTLEIQRTEQGDSAMYLCASSFKRYSGSYEQYFGPGTRLTVT.

The CDR3 nucleotides are TGTGCCAGCGCACCGGGACAGGGCCGCAATCAGCCCCAGCATTTT. Residues: CASAPGQGRNQPQHF. V and J are TRBV27 and TRBJ1-5; TRBD1 aligns across 9 bases. Germline lookup yields CDR1 MNHEY and CDR2 SMNVEV (reference sequence). V gave up 8 bases and J gave up 2 bases; unmatched junction bases: 7. This CDR3 region has 15 residues.

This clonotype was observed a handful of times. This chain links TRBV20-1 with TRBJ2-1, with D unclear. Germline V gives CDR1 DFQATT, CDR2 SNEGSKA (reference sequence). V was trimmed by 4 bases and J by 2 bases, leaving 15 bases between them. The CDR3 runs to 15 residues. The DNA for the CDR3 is TGCAGTGCTAACCCGGGTGGGGTGGCCTACAATGAGCAGTTCTTC. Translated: CSANPGGVAYNEQFF.

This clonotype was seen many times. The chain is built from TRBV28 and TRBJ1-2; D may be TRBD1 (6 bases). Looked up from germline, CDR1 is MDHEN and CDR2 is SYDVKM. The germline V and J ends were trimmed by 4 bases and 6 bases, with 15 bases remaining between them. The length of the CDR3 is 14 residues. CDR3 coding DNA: TGTGCCAGCAGTTCATCCGGGACAAGAGATGGCTACACCTTC. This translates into CASSSSGTRDGYTF.

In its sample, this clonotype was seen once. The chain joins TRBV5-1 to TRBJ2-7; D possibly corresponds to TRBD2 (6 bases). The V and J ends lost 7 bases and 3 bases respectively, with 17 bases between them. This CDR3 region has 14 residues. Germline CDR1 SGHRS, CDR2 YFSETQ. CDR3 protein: CASGEPLEGYEQYF. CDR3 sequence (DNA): TGCGCCAGCGGGGAGCCCCTGGAGGGCTACGAGCAGTACTTC.

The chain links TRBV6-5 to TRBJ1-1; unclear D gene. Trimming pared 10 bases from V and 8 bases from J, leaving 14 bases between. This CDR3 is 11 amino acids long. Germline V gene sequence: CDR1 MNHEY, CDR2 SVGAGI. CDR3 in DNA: TGTGCCACCTCGACAAGATTCGAAGCTTTCTTT. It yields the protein CATSTRFEAFF.

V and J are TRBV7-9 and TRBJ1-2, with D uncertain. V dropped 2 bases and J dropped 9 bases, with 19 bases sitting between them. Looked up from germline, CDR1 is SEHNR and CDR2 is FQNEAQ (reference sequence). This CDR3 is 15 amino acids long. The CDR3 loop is CASSLYGRAPLSYTF. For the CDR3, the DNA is TGTGCCAGCAGCTTATACGGCAGAGCCCCTCTTAGCTACACCTTC.

CDR3 loop: CSARQPGLVGEQYF. CDR3 DNA sequence: TGCAGTGCTAGACAACCGGGACTAGTTGGCGAGCAGTACTTC. This chain connects TRBV20-1 to TRBJ2-7, with 8 bases aligning to TRBD2. The CDR3 loop spans 14 amino acids. Germline assignment: CDR1 DFQATT and CDR2 SNEGSKA (reference sequence). V lost 2 bases and J lost 6; bases outside the gene matches: 9.

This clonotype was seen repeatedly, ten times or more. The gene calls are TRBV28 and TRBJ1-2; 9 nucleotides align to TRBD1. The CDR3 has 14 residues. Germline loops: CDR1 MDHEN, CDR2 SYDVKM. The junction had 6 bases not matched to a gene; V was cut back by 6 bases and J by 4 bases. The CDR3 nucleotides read TGTGCCAGCAGGTCCGGGACAGGGACCTATGGCTACACCTTC. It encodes CASRSGTGTYGYTF.

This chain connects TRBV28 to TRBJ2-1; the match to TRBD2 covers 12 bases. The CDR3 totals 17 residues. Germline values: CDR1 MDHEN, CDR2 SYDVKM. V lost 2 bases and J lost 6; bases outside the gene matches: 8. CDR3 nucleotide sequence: TGTGCCAGCAGTTTAATGGCTAGCGGGGGGGCTCTCAATGAGCAGTTCTTC. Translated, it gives CASSLMASGGALNEQFF.

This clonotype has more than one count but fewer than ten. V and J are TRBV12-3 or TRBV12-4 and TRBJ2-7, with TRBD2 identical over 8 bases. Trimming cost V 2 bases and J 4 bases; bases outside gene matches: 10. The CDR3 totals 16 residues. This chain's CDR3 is CASSLYREGPHYEQYF. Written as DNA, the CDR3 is TGTGCCAGCAGTTTATACCGGGAGGGCCCGCATTACGAGCAGTACTTC.

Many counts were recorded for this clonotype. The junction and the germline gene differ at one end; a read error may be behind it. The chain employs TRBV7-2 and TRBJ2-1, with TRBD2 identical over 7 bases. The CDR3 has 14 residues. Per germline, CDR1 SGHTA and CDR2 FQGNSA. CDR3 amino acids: CASSLVGGYNEQFF. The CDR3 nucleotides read TGTGCCAGCAGTTTAGTGGGAGGGTACAATGAGCAGTTCTTC.

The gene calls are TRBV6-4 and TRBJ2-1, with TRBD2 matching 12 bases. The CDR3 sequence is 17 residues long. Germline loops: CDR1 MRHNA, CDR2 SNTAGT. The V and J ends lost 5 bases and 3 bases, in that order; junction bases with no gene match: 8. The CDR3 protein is CASSILAGGIHYNEQFF. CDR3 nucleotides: TGTGCCAGCAGTATCCTAGCGGGGGGGATCCACTACAATGAGCAGTTCTTC.